These 14 T cell receptor beta chains were all obtained from the same sample, sequenced in a study of T-cell memory formation after mild COVID-19. TCRdb ran MiXCR on the 5' RACE reads and lists one entry per CDR3 protein. Among 140,000 to 150,000 distinct CDR3 sequences listed, 15% to 20% were seen once. Sequenced material: PBMCs or a T cell subset sorted from them (not recorded which). All receptors come from an adult woman who had mild COVID-19 (a few samples of this study predate the infection). Cell type and time point are not known.

This clonotype showed up just a few times. This rearrangement joins TRBV5-1 to TRBJ2-5; D is ambiguous. V shed 5 bases and J shed 1 base, with 9 bases lying between them. There are 13 residues in the CDR3. The germline V gene has CDR1 SGHRS and CDR2 YFSETQ. CDR3 amino acids: CASSGKGQETQYF. In DNA, the CDR3 is TGCGCCAGCAGTGGAAAGGGCCAAGAGACCCAGTACTTC.

This clonotype was found a few times. The CDR3: CSAHPGRSRSGGTDTQYF. CDR3 bases: TGCAGTGCTCACCCCGGTAGGAGCAGGAGCGGGGGGACAGATACGCAGTATTTT. The chain employs TRBV20-1 and TRBJ2-3; 9 bases match TRBD2. The CDR3 is 18 amino acids. Germline CDR1 reads DFQATT; CDR2 reads SNEGSKA (reference sequence). V trimming: 5 bases; J trimming: 3 bases; junction bases outside the gene matches: 18.

This clonotype appeared a few times. V usage is TRBV5-1 and J usage is TRBJ1-4; D remains unclear. This CDR3 has 14 amino acids. Germline V gives CDR1 SGHRS, CDR2 YFSETQ. The germline V and J ends were trimmed by 0 bases and 1 base, with 4 bases remaining between them. The CDR3 coding sequence is TGCGCCAGCAGCTTGGTGGGAACTAATGAAAAACTGTTTTTT. Protein sequence: CASSLVGTNEKLFF.

This clonotype appeared a few times. V gene TRBV12-3 or TRBV12-4 combines with J gene TRBJ2-7, with no clear D. CDR3 length equals 12 residues. Trimming removed 2 bases at V and 7 bases at J, with 9 bases between. CDR3 sequence reads: CASSLPAGEQYF. For the CDR3, the DNA is TGTGCCAGCAGTTTACCAGCCGGGGAGCAGTACTTC.

The J gene is TRBJ2-3, the V gene TRBV5-1; D remains ambiguous. From germline, CDR1 is SGHRS and CDR2 YFSETQ. Trimming removed 1 base at V and 5 bases at J, with 8 bases between. CDR3 length equals 13 residues. The CDR3, as DNA: TGCGCCAGCAGCTTGCAAGCTAGAGATACGCAGTATTTT. Translated: CASSLQARDTQYF.

For the CDR3, the DNA is TGTGCCAGCAGCGGAGGACTAAAGAACACCGGGGAGCTGTTTTTT. It specifies CASSGGLKNTGELFF. The gene calls are TRBV7-6 and TRBJ2-2, with D perhaps matching TRBD2 (6 bases). The CDR3 consists of 15 residues. CDR1 SGHVS and CDR2 FNYEAQ come from the germline V gene. The V end lost 5 bases, the J end lost 1 base, and 11 bases lay between the germline ends.

V and J are TRBV20-1 and TRBJ1-3; maybe TRBD1 (6 bases). This CDR3 has 15 residues. V gave up 6 bases and J gave up 0 bases, with 15 bases separating them. Germline CDR1 is DFQATT and CDR2 is SNEGSKA (reference sequence). CDR3 DNA: TGCAGTGCCGATTCCCAGGGGACCTCTGGAAACACCATATATTTT. Residues: CSADSQGTSGNTIYF.

The gene calls are TRBV7-2 and TRBJ1-1; D unresolved. The CDR3 length is 11 residues. V shed 2 bases and J shed 8 bases, with 6 bases lying between them. From germline, CDR1 is SGHTA and CDR2 FQGNSA. The CDR3 bases are TGTGCCAGCAGCTTACTCCGGGAAGCTTTCTTT. It encodes CASSLLREAFF.

J is TRBJ1-2 and V is TRBV20-1; 9 nucleotides line up with TRBD1. CDR1 is DFQATT, CDR2 SNEGSKA, per germline (reference sequence). The CDR3 is 16 residues long. Trimming at V came to 3 bases and at J to 1 base, leaving 9 bases not matched to a gene. This CDR3 reads CSARATGQGLNYGYTF. In DNA, the CDR3 is TGCAGTGCTAGGGCTACGGGACAGGGCCTTAACTATGGCTACACCTTC.

In this sample, this clonotype turned up a few times. The chain couples TRBV3-1 to TRBJ2-5; D is tentatively TRBD1 or TRBD2 (5 bases each). Germline V gene sequence: CDR1 LGHDT, CDR2 YNNKEL (reference sequence). CDR3 length equals 15 residues. Trimming left V 6 bases short and J 1 base short, with 15 bases between. The CDR3 sequence is CASRGGWGTQETQYF. CDR3 coding DNA: TGTGCCAGCAGGGGCGGATGGGGGACCCAAGAGACCCAGTACTTC.

This clonotype has a handful of counts. CDR3 in DNA: TGTGCCAGCAGCCCCCCGTGGGGGGGTGGCTACACCTTC. Amino acids: CASSPPWGGGYTF. The chain is built from TRBV7-2 and TRBJ1-2; TRBD1 is a possible D gene (5 bases). The CDR3 loop spans 13 amino acids. CDR1 is SGHTA, CDR2 FQGNSA, per germline. The V gene lost 5 bases and the J gene lost 7 bases, with 14 bases spanning the gap.

The chain uses TRBV5-1 and TRBJ1-6, with no clear D. CDR1 is SGHRS and CDR2 is YFSETQ in the germline V gene. The CDR3 is 19 amino acids. The ends were cut back, 2 bases at V and 0 bases at J, with 18 bases in the middle. CDR3 amino acids: CASSLGRSPRSSYNSPLHF. In DNA form, the CDR3 reads TGCGCCAGCAGCTTAGGAAGGAGCCCGAGGAGCTCCTATAATTCACCCCTCCACTTT.

The chain combines TRBV5-1 with TRBJ1-1; TRBD1 is a possible D gene (5 bases). Germline assignment: CDR1 SGHRS and CDR2 YFSETQ. V was pared by 4 bases and J by 7 bases, with 17 bases between. The length of the CDR3 is 14 residues. The CDR3 here is CASSLQVGGDEAFF. As DNA, the CDR3 is TGCGCCAGCAGCCTCCAAGTTGGGGGGGATGAAGCTTTCTTT.

This rearrangement joins TRBV7-2 to TRBJ2-7, with D perhaps assigned TRBD1 or TRBD2 (6 bases each). V lost 3 bases and J lost 5, with 11 bases in between. Germline V gene lookup returns CDR1 SGHTA and CDR2 FQGNSA. The CDR3 length is 13 residues. Here the CDR3 DNA reads TGTGCCAGCAGCTTTTACGGGGGCAACGAGCAGTACTTC. Residues: CASSFYGGNEQYF.